This passage covers 27 T cell receptor beta chains from one sample sequenced in a study of blood T cell repertoires in COVID-19 (dated by TCRdb to 2020 to 2021). To prepare the library, the immunoSEQ multiplex PCR assay was applied. The source is immuneACCESS, and TCRdb retained only in-frame sequences with V and J called. Part of the clones is not carried over; for the studies checked, unresolved V genes explain less than half of this, and the remainder is unexplained. The sample table contains about 310,000 clones; only one count was recorded for 89% of them. The biggest ten clones account for about 9.5% of the sample. Sequences were obtained from PBMCs or T cells enriched from blood (not recorded which). Receptors originate from a woman aged 40 to 55 who had recovered from COVID-19.

A few counts support this clone. The gene calls are TRBV19 and TRBJ2-6; D perhaps matches TRBD1 (5 bases). The V gene's germline CDR1 is LNHDA and CDR2 SQIVND (reference sequence). The V end was cut by 3 bases, the J end by 0 bases, with 12 bases between. The CDR3 length is 17 residues. The CDR3 sequence is CASSIWGWDSGANVLTF. CDR3 coding DNA: TGTGCCAGTAGTATTTGGGGCTGGGACTCTGGGGCCAACGTCCTGACTTTC.

The rearrangement joins TRBV2 to TRBJ2-3, with TRBD1 identical over 9 bases. The CDR3 covers 17 residues. CDR1 is SNHLY and CDR2 is FYNNEI in the germline V gene. V shed 8 bases, J shed 0 bases, and the junction held 12 bases outside the gene matches. In DNA, the CDR3 is TGTGCCAGCGGGCGGGACAGGGATTTCTCTAGCACAGATACGCAGTATTTT. The encoded protein is CASGRDRDFSSTDTQYF.

The rearrangement joins TRBV28 to TRBJ2-7, with a weak D call TRBD1 (5 bases). The CDR3 runs 12 residues. V was clipped by 5 bases and J by 5 bases, with 10 bases between them. The germline V gene has CDR1 MDHEN and CDR2 SYDVKM. This CDR3 reads CASSQGSDEQYF. CDR3 DNA sequence: TGTGCCAGCAGTCAGGGATCGGACGAGCAGTACTTC.

The chain carries TRBV27 and TRBJ2-4; 13 nucleotides match TRBD2. This CDR3 spans 18 amino acids. CDR1 and CDR2 from the germline V gene are MNHEY and SMNVEV (reference sequence). The ends lost 6 bases at V and 0 bases at J; junction bases unmatched: 8. As DNA, the CDR3 is TGTGCCAGCAGCCGGACTAGCGGGAGTGGTCTAGCCAAAAACATTCAGTACTTC. It yields the protein CASSRTSGSGLAKNIQYF.

As for this clone: This sample also contains other DNA sequences that code for the same CDR3. The gene calls are TRBV29-1 and TRBJ1-1; no firm D call. This CDR3 comprises 12 residues. V lost 4 bases to trimming and J lost 2 bases, with 8 bases between them. Per germline, CDR1 SQVTM and CDR2 ANQGSEA. CDR3 sequence (DNA): TGCAGCGTTGGCGGAGGAAACACTGAAGCTTTCTTT. Translated: CSVGGGNTEAFF.

V is TRBV7-3 and J is TRBJ2-3; D is unclear. V was trimmed by 5 bases and J by 4 bases, leaving 7 bases between them. The CDR3 covers 12 residues. Germline values: CDR1 SGHTA, CDR2 FQGTGA. In DNA, the CDR3 is TGTGCCAGCAGCCTTGGAGCAGATACGCAGTATTTT. This gives the protein CASSLGADTQYF.

DNA for the CDR3: TGTGCCACCAGTGAAGGCGGGTACAATGAGCAGTTCTTC. Translated: CATSEGGYNEQFF. The J gene is TRBJ2-1, the V gene TRBV24-1; a weak D match, TRBD2 (5 bases). From germline, CDR1 is KGHDR and CDR2 SFDVKD. Trimming shortened V by 4 bases and J by 4 bases, and 7 bases separated the two germline ends. There are 13 residues in the CDR3.

The chain has TRBV5-1 and TRBJ1-1; 12 bases fit TRBD1. The CDR3 runs 19 residues. CDR1 and CDR2 from the germline V gene are SGHRS and YFSETQ. V dropped 1 base and J dropped 3; count of bases not matched to a gene: 13. CDR3 DNA: TGCGCCAGCAGCTTGAGGTTCCGGGACAGGGGGCGCGGGGACACTGAAGCTTTCTTT. As protein: CASSLRFRDRGRGDTEAFF. Based on the CDR3 plus reference TRBV5-1 and TRBJ1-1, the full variable domain is KAGVTQTPRYLIKTRGQQVTLSCSPISGHRSVSWYQQTPGQGLQFLFEYFSETQRNKGNFPGRFSGRQFSNSRSEMNVSTLELGDSALYLCASSLRFRDRGRGDTEAFFGQGTRLTVV.

The genes are TRBV29-1 and TRBJ2-3; the match to TRBD1 covers 10 bases. The CDR3 runs 14 residues. Germline V gives CDR1 SQVTM, CDR2 ANQGSEA. V gave up 6 bases and J gave up 0 bases; unmatched junction bases: 3. CDR3 sequence reads: CSVRDRGSTDTQYF. In nucleotides, the CDR3 is TGCAGCGTAAGGGACAGGGGTAGCACAGATACGCAGTATTTT.

The rearrangement uses TRBV9 and TRBJ2-7; TRBD1 might be the D (6 bases). The CDR3 consists of 14 residues. With 0 bases removed from V and 5 bases from J, the gap between germline ends came to 12 bases. From germline, CDR1 is SGDLS and CDR2 YYNGEE. This chain's CDR3 is CASSVGQGTDEQYF. DNA for the CDR3: TGTGCCAGCAGCGTAGGGCAGGGGACCGACGAGCAGTACTTC.

The genes are TRBV11-2 and TRBJ1-4; 7 nucleotides agree with TRBD1. CDR3 size: 15 residues. With 3 bases clipped from V and 2 bases from J, the junction kept 3 bases outside the gene matches. Germline V gene lookup returns CDR1 SGHAT and CDR2 FQNNGV. Here the CDR3 reads CASSFQGGTNEKLFF. The CDR3 DNA is TGTGCCAGCAGCTTTCAGGGGGGCACTAATGAAAAACTGTTTTTT.

A word on this clone: The sample carries other DNA sequences with the same CDR3. This rearrangement joins TRBV5-4 to TRBJ1-2, with D perhaps matching TRBD1 (6 bases). In germline, CDR1 is SGHNT, CDR2 YYREEE (reference sequence). V was cut by 4 bases and J by 2 bases, with 9 bases left in between. The CDR3 extends over 13 amino acids. In nucleotides, the CDR3 is TGTGCCAGCAGCGTGGACAGCAACTATGGCTACACCTTC. It translates to CASSVDSNYGYTF.

This chain joins TRBV4-3 and TRBJ2-3; TRBD2 matches 8 bases. Germline CDR1 LGHNA, CDR2 YSLEER. J gave up 0 bases and V 2 bases, and 4 bases lay outside the gene matches. The CDR3 is 16 residues long. Here the CDR3 reads CASSQLSGRSTDTQYF. The CDR3 DNA reads as TGCGCCAGCAGCCAATTGAGCGGGAGAAGCACAGATACGCAGTATTTT.

The chain carries TRBV5-1 and TRBJ2-7; 7 nucleotides match TRBD1. This CDR3 spans 13 amino acids. Germline V gene sequence: CDR1 SGHRS, CDR2 YFSETQ. Trimming cost V 8 bases and J 0 bases; bases outside gene matches: 5. For the CDR3, the DNA is TGCGCCAGTACCGGGACAGACTCCTACGAGCAGTACTTC. It is translated as CASTGTDSYEQYF.

The chain uses TRBV19 and TRBJ2-2; no definite D call. Trimming took off 5 bases at V and 6 bases at J, with 10 bases between the two ends. Germline-derived CDR1 and CDR2 are LNHDA and SQIVND (reference sequence). This CDR3 has 13 amino acids. Written as DNA, the CDR3 is TGTGCCAGTAGTGTAGGCGGTGCCGGGGAGCTGTTTTTT. Translation gives CASSVGGAGELFF. Complete variable domain (other parts from reference TRBV19 and TRBJ2-2): DGGITQSPKYLFRKEGQNVTLSCEQNLNHDAMYWYRQDPGQGLRLIYYSQIVNDFQKGDIAEGYSVSREKKESFPLTVTSAQKNPTAFYLCASSVGGAGELFFGEGSRLTVL.

J is TRBJ2-1 and V is TRBV19; TRBD2 aligns across 7 bases. The CDR3 contains 14 residues. With 4 bases clipped from V and 4 bases from J, the junction kept 4 bases outside the gene matches. The V gene's germline CDR1 is LNHDA and CDR2 SQIVND (reference sequence). CDR3 DNA: TGTGCCAGTAGTACAATACTAGCGTACAATGAGCAGTTCTTC. Amino acid sequence: CASSTILAYNEQFF.

This chain links TRBV7-9 with TRBJ1-1; D is perhaps TRBD1 (5 bases). V lost 2 bases to trimming and J lost 4 bases, with 17 bases between them. Germline V gene lookup returns CDR1 SEHNR and CDR2 FQNEAQ (reference sequence). This CDR3 is 16 amino acids long. CDR3 DNA: TGTGCCAGCAGCTTAAATCCGTTAGGGAGGGGCACTGAAGCTTTCTTT. Translating gives CASSLNPLGRGTEAFF. Full variable domain (missing parts from reference TRBV7-9 and TRBJ1-1): DTGVSQNPRHKITKRGQNVTFRCDPISEHNRLYWYRQTLGQGPEFLTYFQNEAQLEKSRLLSDRFSAERPKGSFSTLEIQRTEQGDSAMYLCASSLNPLGRGTEAFFGQGTRLTVV.

V gene TRBV2 combines with J gene TRBJ2-6, with 8 bases matching TRBD1. Losses at the gene ends were 6 bases for V and 0 bases for J; bases not matched to a gene: 4. The CDR3 is 16 amino acids. Germline V gene lookup returns CDR1 SNHLY and CDR2 FYNNEI. This chain's CDR3 is CASRGQESSGANVLTF. In DNA form, the CDR3 reads TGTGCCAGCAGGGGACAGGAGAGCTCTGGGGCCAACGTCCTGACTTTC. Combining the CDR3 with reference TRBV2 and TRBJ2-6 gives the whole variable domain EPEVTQTPSHQVTQMGQEVILRCVPISNHLYFYWYRQILGQKVEFLVSFYNNEISEKSEIFDDQFSVERPDGSNFTLKIRSTKLEDSAMYFCASRGQESSGANVLTFGAGSRLTVL.

The chain carries TRBV7-2 and TRBJ1-3; D uncertain. Germline V lookup: CDR1 SGHTA, CDR2 FQGNSA. The CDR3 runs to 13 residues. Trimming cost V 1 base and J 4 bases, with 5 bases left between them. The CDR3 coding sequence is TGTGCCAGCAGCTTAGAGCACGGAAACACCATATATTTT. This translates into CASSLEHGNTIYF.

The chain uses TRBV5-1 and TRBJ2-3; D unresolved. Trimming removed 7 bases at V and 5 bases at J, with 17 bases between. The CDR3 is 14 residues long. Per the germline V gene, CDR1 is SGHRS and CDR2 is YFSETQ. Written as DNA, the CDR3 is TGCGCCAGCCGTCACCCTGTAGCACAAGATACGCAGTATTTT. It translates to CASRHPVAQDTQYF.

This rearrangement joins TRBV5-3 to TRBJ2-1; 9 positions agree with TRBD1. Being an ORF, TRBV5-3 has a function that is uncertain. The CDR3 is 15 amino acids. With 3 bases clipped from V and 9 bases from J, the junction kept 10 bases outside the gene matches. The CDR3 sequence: CARSSRDREGSEQFF. DNA of the CDR3: TGTGCCAGAAGCTCCCGGGACAGGGAAGGTAGTGAGCAGTTCTTC.

This clone was counted only a few times. This chain connects TRBV7-3 to TRBJ2-1; 10 bases match TRBD1. This CDR3 is built from 15 residues. The V and J ends lost 5 bases and 4 bases, in that order; junction bases with no gene match: 5. Germline CDR1 SGHTA, CDR2 FQGTGA. Here the CDR3 DNA reads TGTGCCAGCAGCCCAGACAGGGGGCTTTACAATGAGCAGTTCTTC. Translated: CASSPDRGLYNEQFF.

J is TRBJ2-5 and V is TRBV28; possible D gene TRBD2, 6 bases. The V and J ends lost 2 bases and 2 bases respectively, with 18 bases between them. The CDR3 contains 17 residues. The germline V gene encodes CDR1 MDHEN and CDR2 SYDVKM. Written as DNA, the CDR3 is TGTGCCAGCAGTTTAGGAGGCGGAGGGACGGGACAAGAGACCCAGTACTTC. Translation gives CASSLGGGGTGQETQYF.

The chain links TRBV4-3 to TRBJ1-1; 8 positions agree with TRBD1. Per the germline V gene, CDR1 is LGHNA and CDR2 is YSLEER. CDR3 length: 15 amino acids. The V gene end was trimmed by 0 bases and the J gene end by 6 bases; junction bases not matched to a gene: 6. CDR3 coding DNA: TGCGCCAGCAGCCAAGAGACTGGACAGGGACCTGAAGCTTTCTTT. This encodes CASSQETGQGPEAFF.

This clone was recorded only once. The J gene is TRBJ2-2, the V gene TRBV5-4; 9 nucleotides agree with TRBD1. V was clipped by 4 bases and J by 6 bases; unmatched bases: 13. The CDR3 length is 17 residues. Germline CDR1 SGHNT, CDR2 YYREEE (reference sequence). The DNA for the CDR3 is TGTGCCAGCAGCCCCCGGGACAGGGACTTCGTCTCCGGGGAGCTGTTTTTT. This gives the protein CASSPRDRDFVSGELFF. The entire variable domain, with the rest obtained from reference TRBV5-4 and TRBJ2-2, is as follows: ETGVTQSPTHLIKTRGQQVTLRCSSQSGHNTVSWYQQALGQGPQFIFQYYREEENGRGNFPPRFSGLQFPNYSSELNVNALELDDSALYLCASSPRDRDFVSGELFFGEGSRLTVL.

This sequence joins TRBV15 and TRBJ2-3; D possibly corresponds to TRBD2 (6 bases). This CDR3 has 15 amino acids. Germline V lookup: CDR1 LNHNV, CDR2 YYDKDF (reference sequence). V was shortened by 0 bases and J by 6 bases, with 13 bases between the two germline ends. The CDR3 DNA is TGTGCCACCAGCAGAGATTTGGTAGCGGCGGATACGCAGTATTTT. This gives the protein CATSRDLVAADTQYF.

This chain uses TRBV19 with TRBJ1-1, with D unclear. CDR1 is LNHDA and CDR2 is SQIVND in the germline V gene (reference sequence). With 7 bases removed from V and 4 bases from J, the gap between germline ends came to 10 bases. CDR3 length: 12 residues. CDR3 in amino acids: CASNGEGTEAFF. As DNA, the CDR3 is TGTGCCAGTAACGGCGAGGGCACTGAAGCTTTCTTT.